The clone carrying this T cell receptor beta chain appeared many times. RNA transcripts gave rise to amplified TCR beta CDR3 regions. The HTBI primer set was used in a first-round RT-PCR of the TCR CDR3. One entry per CDR3 protein, called by TCRdb with MiXCR from the multiplex PCR reads. The profile covers around 520,000 distinct CDR3 sequences, with around 24% appearing a single time and about 10% taken by the ten largest. The study based diagnoses on clinical symptoms, serum thyroxine and TRAb, thyroid ultrasound and orbital computed tomography. The data were obtained in a study of T cells in Graves' hyperthyroidism and ophthalmopathy. Study summary: Blood was drawn when the patient was first diagnosed and still untreated.

The sequence derives from a woman between 25 and 40 years old with Graves' ophthalmopathy. The source material was blood.

Here the CDR3 DNA reads TGTGCCAGCAGCTTGGAGGGGGCGTCACAAGAGACCCAGTACTTC. Translating gives CASSLEGASQETQYF. The V call is TRBV11-2, the J call TRBJ2-5, with D maybe TRBD1 (7 bases). Trimming cost V 3 bases and J 2 bases, with 13 bases left between them. The CDR3 covers 15 residues. In germline, CDR1 is SGHAT, CDR2 FQNNGV. Together with reference TRBV11-2 and TRBJ2-5, the CDR3 gives the full variable domain: EAGVAQSPRYKIIEKRQSVAFWCNPISGHATLYWYQQILGQGPKLLIQFQNNGVVDDSQLPKDRFSAERLKGVDSTLKIQPAKLEDSAVYLCASSLEGASQETQYFGPGTRLLVL.